Presented here are 10 T cell receptor beta chains from one specimen sequenced in a study of T cells in Graves' hyperthyroidism and ophthalmopathy. Amplification yielded TCR beta CDR3 regions, with RNA transcripts as the source. Using the HTBI primer set, a first-round RT-PCR was run on the TCR CDR3. TCRdb fed the multiplex PCR reads into MiXCR, producing one record per CDR3 protein. Of about 610,000 distinct CDR3 sequences listed, about a sixth were seen once; the top ten hold 2.5% to 4%. The source material was blood. The receptors here all came from a woman aged 40 to 50 with Graves' ophthalmopathy.

This clonotype came up many times. The gene calls are TRBV6-5 and TRBJ2-7; 11 bases are shared with TRBD1. The CDR3 loop spans 15 amino acids. Germline trimming cut 0 bases from V and 3 bases from J; bases unmatched to any gene: 1. Per the germline V gene, CDR1 is MNHEY and CDR2 is SVGAGI. CDR3 nucleotides: TGTGCCAGCAGTTACTCCGGGACAGGGGGCTACGAGCAGTACTTC. It codes for CASSYSGTGGYEQYF.

On this clonotype: The junction differs from germline at one of its ends, possibly a read error. V is TRBV20-1 and J is TRBJ1-3; the D is unclear. The CDR3 loop spans 15 amino acids. Germline CDR1 reads DFQATT; CDR2 reads SNEGSKA (reference sequence). Here the CDR3 reads CSTREAGFSGNTIYF. CDR3 bases: TGCAGTACTAGAGAGGCGGGATTTTCTGGAAACACCATATATTTT.

There are many counts of this clonotype. The rearrangement joins TRBV7-9 to TRBJ2-7; weak D call: TRBD1 (6 bases). Germline CDR1 is SEHNR and CDR2 is FQNEAQ (reference sequence). V shed 11 bases and J shed 6 bases, with 20 bases lying between them. CDR3 size: 13 residues. The CDR3 sequence: CAYQGQPLGEQYF. The CDR3 DNA reads as TGTGCCTACCAGGGACAACCTCTGGGCGAGCAGTACTTC.

This clonotype occurred many times. The chain joins TRBV28 to TRBJ2-7; 9 bases are shared with TRBD2. Germline CDR1 reads MDHEN; CDR2 reads SYDVKM. The J segment lost 6 bases and the V segment lost 4 bases, leaving 10 bases of the junction unmatched. CDR3 length: 15 amino acids. The CDR3 is CASSSAAGGTREQYF. CDR3 sequence (DNA): TGTGCCAGCAGTTCCGCGGCGGGAGGGACCCGCGAGCAGTACTTC.

This clonotype appeared a few times. V gene TRBV19 combines with J gene TRBJ2-3; D remains ambiguous. The germline CDR1 and CDR2 sequences are LNHDA and SQIVND (reference sequence). V was pared by 6 bases and J by 0 bases, with 7 bases between. The CDR3 is made up of 13 amino acids. CDR3 nucleotide sequence: TGTGCCAGTAGACTGGACAGCACAGATACGCAGTATTTT. This codes for CASRLDSTDTQYF.

Many counts were recorded for this clonotype. The chain carries TRBV6-1 and TRBJ1-4; D remains ambiguous. Deletions cut 6 bases from V and 8 bases from J, with 13 bases between. Germline CDR1 reads MNHNS; CDR2 reads SASEGT. The length of the CDR3 is 13 residues. This chain's CDR3 is CASRPNGLEKLFF. CDR3 in DNA: TGTGCCAGCAGACCCAACGGGTTGGAAAAACTGTTTTTT.

Ten or more counts support this clonotype. The CDR3 loop reads CASSFSLTSGFQETQYF. The CDR3 nucleotides are TGCGCCAGCAGCTTTTCGTTGACTAGCGGCTTCCAAGAGACCCAGTACTTC. V gene TRBV5-1 combines with J gene TRBJ2-5, with TRBD2 identical over 9 bases. There are 17 residues in the CDR3. CDR1 is SGHRS, CDR2 YFSETQ, per germline. Trimming cost V 2 bases and J 1 base; bases outside gene matches: 9.

This clonotype was detected a few times. The J gene is TRBJ2-7, the V gene TRBV20-1, with a possible D match to TRBD1 (8 bases). V was pared by 2 bases and J by 4 bases, with 18 bases between. This CDR3 has 15 amino acids. Germline CDR1 DFQATT, CDR2 SNEGSKA (reference sequence). The CDR3 region has the DNA TGCAGTGCTAGACATACCGGACAGGGAGGGTACGAGCAGTACTTC. This translates into CSARHTGQGGYEQYF.

The V call is TRBV19, the J call TRBJ1-5; D is uncertain. Germline CDR1 is LNHDA and CDR2 is SQIVND (reference sequence). The CDR3 is 14 amino acids. The V end lost 4 bases, the J end lost 6 bases, and 13 bases lay between the germline ends. The CDR3 region is CASSTPPWSQPQHF. The DNA of the CDR3 is TGTGCCAGTAGTACGCCGCCATGGAGTCAGCCCCAGCATTTT.

The J gene is TRBJ1-1, the V gene TRBV5-5; 7 bases line up with TRBD1. Germline CDR1 reads SGHKS; CDR2 reads YYEKEE (reference sequence). Germline trimming cut 1 base from V and 1 base from J; bases unmatched to any gene: 4. The CDR3 spans 15 residues. CDR3: CASSLPTGSNTEAFF. Here the CDR3 DNA reads TGTGCCAGCAGCTTGCCGACAGGGTCGAACACTGAAGCTTTCTTT.